This T cell receptor beta chain emerged from a study of OX40 agonist ivuxolimab in advanced cancers. Overall study: An anti-OX40 (CD134) antibody with agonistic activity, ivuxolimab, was administered to patients. It was permissible to have had prior anti-PD-1, anti-PD-L1 or anti-CTLA-4 therapy, and approximately 41% had some. Study-level points and caveats: Still undetermined is the antigen specificity of the expanded peripheral T cells.

This clone was detected only once. Its antigen is not identified. Produced via immunoSEQ multiplex PCR; TCRdb's table is partial and in-frame only. The profile covers about 66,000 clones, with around 87% appearing a single time and 13% to 15% taken by the ten largest. Germline V gene lookup returns CDR1 LGHNA and CDR2 YNFKEQ. The CDR3 length is 15 residues. Trimming removed 4 bases at V and 5 bases at J, with 16 bases between. The sequencing used CD4+ or CD8+ T cells sorted from blood, collected in a trial of the OX40 agonist ivuxolimab. The rearrangement links TRBV4-2 to TRBJ2-3; D gene ambiguous. The receptor was derived from an adult with an advanced solid tumor such as melanoma, head and neck, liver or kidney cancer. DNA of the CDR3: TGTGCCAGCAGCCTTCGGACGGAGAACGGAGATACGCAGTATTTT. It translates to CASSLRTENGDTQYF.